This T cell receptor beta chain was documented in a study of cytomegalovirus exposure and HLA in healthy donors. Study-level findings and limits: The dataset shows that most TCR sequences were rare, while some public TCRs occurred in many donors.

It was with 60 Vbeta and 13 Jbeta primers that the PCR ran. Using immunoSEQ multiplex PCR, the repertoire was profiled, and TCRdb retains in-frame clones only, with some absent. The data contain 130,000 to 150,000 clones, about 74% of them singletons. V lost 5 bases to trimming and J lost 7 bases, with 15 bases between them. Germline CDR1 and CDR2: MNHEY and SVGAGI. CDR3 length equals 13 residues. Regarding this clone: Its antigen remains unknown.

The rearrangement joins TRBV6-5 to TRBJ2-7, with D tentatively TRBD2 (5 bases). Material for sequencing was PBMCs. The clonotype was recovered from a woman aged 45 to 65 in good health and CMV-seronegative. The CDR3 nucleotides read TGTGCCAGCAGTGAAGGAGAGGTAGCGGAGCAGTACTTC. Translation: CASSEGEVAEQYF.